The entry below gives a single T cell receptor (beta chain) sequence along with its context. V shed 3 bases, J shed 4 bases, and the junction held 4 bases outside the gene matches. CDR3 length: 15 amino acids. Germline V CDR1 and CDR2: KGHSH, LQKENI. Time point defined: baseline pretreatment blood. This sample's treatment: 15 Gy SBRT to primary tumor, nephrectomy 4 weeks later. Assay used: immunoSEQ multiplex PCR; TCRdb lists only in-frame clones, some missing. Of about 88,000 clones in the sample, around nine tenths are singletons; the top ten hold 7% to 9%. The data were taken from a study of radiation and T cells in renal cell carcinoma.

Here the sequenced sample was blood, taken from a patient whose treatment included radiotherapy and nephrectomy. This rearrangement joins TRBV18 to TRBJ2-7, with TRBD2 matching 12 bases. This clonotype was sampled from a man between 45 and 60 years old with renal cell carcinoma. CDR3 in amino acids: CASSPGTSGLYEQYF. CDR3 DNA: TGTGCCAGCTCACCCGGGACTAGCGGGTTGTACGAGCAGTACTTC.